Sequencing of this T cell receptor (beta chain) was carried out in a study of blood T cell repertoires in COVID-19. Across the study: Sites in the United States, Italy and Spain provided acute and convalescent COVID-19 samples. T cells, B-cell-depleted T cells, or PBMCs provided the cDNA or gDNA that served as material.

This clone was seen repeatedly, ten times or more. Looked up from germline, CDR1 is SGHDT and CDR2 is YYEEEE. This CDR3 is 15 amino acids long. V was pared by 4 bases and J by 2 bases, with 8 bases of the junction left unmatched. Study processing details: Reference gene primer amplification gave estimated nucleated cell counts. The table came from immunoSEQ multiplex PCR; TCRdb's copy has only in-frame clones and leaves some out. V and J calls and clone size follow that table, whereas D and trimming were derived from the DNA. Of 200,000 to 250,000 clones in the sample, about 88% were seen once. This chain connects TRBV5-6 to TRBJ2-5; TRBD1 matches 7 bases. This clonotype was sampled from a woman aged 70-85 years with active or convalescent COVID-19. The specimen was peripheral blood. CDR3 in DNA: TGTGCCAGCAGCCTCCCCTGGACAGGACAAGAGACCCAGTACTTC. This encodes CASSLPWTGQETQYF.